A selection of T cell receptor beta chains follows, all from one sample in a study of shared clonotypes between healthy human individuals. Assay used: immunoSEQ multiplex PCR; TCRdb lists only in-frame clones, some missing. The data contain roughly 1,100,000 clones, 65% to 80% of them singletons. The material sequenced was memory CD4+ T cells sorted from blood. The receptors shown here come from a man aged 18 to 29 in good health. Each CDR3 is given with its conserved first and last residue. The D gene is left open where the match is weak. Clone size is given for some rows only: seen once, a few or many times, or a class if the clone is expanded.

CDR3aa: CARSLEWGSTDTQYF
CDR3nt: TGTGCCAGAAGCTTGGAGTGGGGAAGCACAGATACGCAGTATTTT
v_gene: TRBV5-3
d_gene: .
j_gene: TRBJ2-3
abundance: .

CDR3aa: CASSVEGGETQYF
CDR3nt: TGTGCCAGCAGTGTCGAGGGGGGAGAGACCCAGTACTTC
v_gene: TRBV6-1
d_gene: .
j_gene: TRBJ2-5
abundance: .

CDR3aa: CASSPRTGGGTQYF
CDR3nt: TGTGCCAGCAGTCCCCGGACAGGGGGAGGGACCCAGTACTTC
v_gene: TRBV6-5
d_gene: TRBD1
j_gene: TRBJ2-5
abundance: .

CDR3aa: CASSSATGVLNTEAFF
CDR3nt: TGTGCCAGCAGCTCAGCAACAGGGGTACTTAACACTGAAGCTTTCTTT
v_gene: TRBV5-5
d_gene: TRBD1
j_gene: TRBJ1-1
abundance: .

CDR3aa: CAWSGGGGPNEQYF
CDR3nt: TGTGCCTGGAGTGGGGGCGGAGGGCCCAACGAGCAGTACTTC
v_gene: TRBV30
d_gene: .
j_gene: TRBJ2-7
abundance: .

CDR3aa: CASSSGTGDPTSYEQYF
CDR3nt: TGTGCCAGCAGCTCCGGGACAGGGGACCCAACGTCCTACGAGCAGTACTTC
v_gene: TRBV5-5
d_gene: TRBD1
j_gene: TRBJ2-7
abundance: once

CDR3aa: CASSLGTSTGELFF
CDR3nt: TGTGCCAGCAGCTTAGGGACTTCCACCGGGGAGCTGTTTTTT
v_gene: TRBV13
d_gene: .
j_gene: TRBJ2-2
abundance: once

CDR3aa: CASISNKGSYGYTF
CDR3nt: TGTGCCAGCATCTCTAACAAGGGGAGCTATGGCTACACCTTC
v_gene: TRBV28
d_gene: .
j_gene: TRBJ1-2
abundance: .

CDR3aa: CASRLSGVDTEAFF
CDR3nt: TGTGCCAGCAGACTGTCCGGGGTCGACACTGAAGCTTTCTTT
v_gene: TRBV6-1
d_gene: .
j_gene: TRBJ1-1
abundance: once

CDR3aa: CATSAGRPIRDGTFTEAFF
CDR3nt: TGTGCCACCAGCGCAGGGCGCCCGATCCGCGACGGAACGTTTACGGAAGCTTTCTTT
v_gene: TRBV15
d_gene: .
j_gene: TRBJ1-1
abundance: many

CDR3aa: CASSLARGTGELFF
CDR3nt: TGTGCCAGCAGCTTGGCCCGGGGCACCGGGGAGCTGTTTTTT
v_gene: TRBV5-6
d_gene: .
j_gene: TRBJ2-2
abundance: .

CDR3aa: CASSFNPPGRSYNSPLHF
CDR3nt: TGTGCCAGCAGTTTCAACCCCCCCGGACGGTCCTATAATTCACCCCTCCACTTT
v_gene: TRBV27
d_gene: .
j_gene: TRBJ1-6
abundance: .

CDR3aa: CASSLVTTNEKLFF
CDR3nt: TGCGCCAGCAGCTTGGTAACAACTAATGAAAAACTGTTTTTT
v_gene: TRBV5-1
d_gene: .
j_gene: TRBJ1-4
abundance: .

CDR3aa: CASSPRGVAGGRIDTQYF
CDR3nt: TGTGCCAGCAGCCCCCGTGGGGTAGCGGGAGGGCGGATAGATACGCAGTATTTT
v_gene: TRBV7-2
d_gene: TRBD2
j_gene: TRBJ2-3
abundance: .

CDR3aa: CASSVNSLDTQYF
CDR3nt: TGTGCCAGCAGTGTGAATAGCCTTGATACGCAGTATTTT
v_gene: TRBV2
d_gene: .
j_gene: TRBJ2-3
abundance: few

CDR3aa: CSVAGEKSYNEQFF
CDR3nt: TGCAGCGTTGCGGGAGAAAAGTCCTACAATGAGCAGTTCTTC
v_gene: TRBV29-1
d_gene: .
j_gene: TRBJ2-1
abundance: .

CDR3aa: CASSLATGNEQFF
CDR3nt: TGCGCCAGCAGCTTGGCTACAGGAAATGAGCAGTTCTTC
v_gene: TRBV5-1
d_gene: .
j_gene: TRBJ2-1
abundance: .

CDR3aa: CASSSPLREQYF
CDR3nt: TGTGCCAGCAGCTCTCCCTTGAGGGAGCAGTACTTC
v_gene: TRBV6-5
d_gene: .
j_gene: TRBJ2-7
abundance: .

CDR3aa: CASSPWTGGSNSPLHF
CDR3nt: TGTGCCAGCAGTCCGTGGACAGGGGGCAGTAATTCACCCCTCCACTTT
v_gene: TRBV6-6
d_gene: TRBD1
j_gene: TRBJ1-6
abundance: .

CDR3aa: CASSSYTSGQETQYF
CDR3nt: TGTGCCAGCTCATCATACACCTCAGGGCAAGAGACCCAGTACTTC
v_gene: TRBV18
d_gene: .
j_gene: TRBJ2-5
abundance: .

CDR3aa: CAWSAGLVLTYEQYF
CDR3nt: TGTGCCTGGAGTGCCGGACTAGTTTTGACCTACGAGCAGTACTTC
v_gene: TRBV30
d_gene: TRBD2
j_gene: TRBJ2-7
abundance: .

CDR3aa: CASSGDRGEDTQYF
CDR3nt: TGCGCCAGCAGTGGGGACAGGGGGGAAGATACGCAGTATTTT
v_gene: TRBV10-1
d_gene: TRBD1
j_gene: TRBJ2-3
abundance: .

CDR3aa: CASSPIGLAGGGEQYF
CDR3nt: TGTGCCAGCAGCCCCATCGGGCTAGCGGGGGGAGGAGAGCAGTACTTC
v_gene: TRBV28
d_gene: TRBD2
j_gene: TRBJ2-7
abundance: .

CDR3aa: CASSVGSTGVVIEQYF
CDR3nt: TGTGCCAGCAGCGTGGGATCTACAGGGGTGGTGATCGAGCAGTACTTC
v_gene: TRBV9
d_gene: TRBD1
j_gene: TRBJ2-7
abundance: .

CDR3aa: CANLQVNPGANVLTF
CDR3nt: TGTGCCAACCTACAGGTTAATCCTGGGGCCAACGTCCTGACTTTC
v_gene: TRBV6-1
d_gene: .
j_gene: TRBJ2-6
abundance: .

CDR3aa: CASSEDRNTWEYF
CDR3nt: TGTGCCAGCAGTGAGGATCGGAACACGTGGGAGTACTTC
v_gene: TRBV2
d_gene: .
j_gene: TRBJ2-7
abundance: .

CDR3aa: CASSLQGGYNEQFF
CDR3nt: TGTGCCAGCAGCCTACAGGGTGGCTACAATGAGCAGTTCTTC
v_gene: TRBV11-3
d_gene: .
j_gene: TRBJ2-1
abundance: .

CDR3aa: CASSIGSRTDTQYF
CDR3nt: TGTGCCAGTAGTATCGGGAGCCGCACAGATACGCAGTATTTT
v_gene: TRBV19
d_gene: .
j_gene: TRBJ2-3
abundance: .

CDR3aa: CASNFRDTTNYGYTF
CDR3nt: TGTGCCAGCAACTTTAGGGACACCACCAACTATGGCTACACCTTC
v_gene: TRBV6-1
d_gene: .
j_gene: TRBJ1-2
abundance: .

CDR3aa: CASSLTGQDTEAFF
CDR3nt: TGCGCCAGCAGCCTCACGGGACAGGACACTGAAGCTTTCTTT
v_gene: TRBV5-1
d_gene: TRBD1
j_gene: TRBJ1-1
abundance: few

CDR3aa: CASSSGVSGELFF
CDR3nt: TGTGCCAGCAGTTCGGGGGTATCCGGGGAGCTGTTTTTT
v_gene: TRBV6-5
d_gene: .
j_gene: TRBJ2-2
abundance: .

CDR3aa: CASSLGPGNTIYF
CDR3nt: TGTGCCAGCAGCCTGGGACCTGGAAACACCATATATTTT
v_gene: TRBV5-4
d_gene: .
j_gene: TRBJ1-3
abundance: .

CDR3aa: CASSPLGDSTDTQYF
CDR3nt: TGTGCCAGCAGCCCGTTGGGGGATAGCACAGATACGCAGTATTTT
v_gene: TRBV7-9
d_gene: .
j_gene: TRBJ2-3
abundance: .

CDR3aa: CASSFATGTYEQYF
CDR3nt: TGTGCCAGCAGTTTTGCGACAGGAACCTACGAGCAGTACTTC
v_gene: TRBV28
d_gene: .
j_gene: TRBJ2-7
abundance: .

CDR3aa: CASSLASAGGETQYF
CDR3nt: TGTGCCAGCAGCTTAGCGTCGGCAGGGGGAGAGACCCAGTACTTC
v_gene: TRBV7-8
d_gene: TRBD1
j_gene: TRBJ2-5
abundance: .

CDR3aa: CATSMSGRAGYEQYF
CDR3nt: TGTGCCACCAGCATGAGCGGGAGGGCCGGCTACGAGCAGTACTTC
v_gene: TRBV15
d_gene: TRBD2
j_gene: TRBJ2-7
abundance: .

CDR3aa: CASSRDRGSYNEQFF
CDR3nt: TGTGCCAGCAGCCGGGACAGGGGCAGCTACAATGAGCAGTTCTTC
v_gene: TRBV11-2
d_gene: TRBD1
j_gene: TRBJ2-1
abundance: .

CDR3aa: CASRGQIIMNTEAFF
CDR3nt: TGTGCCAGTAGGGGTCAGATCATTATGAACACTGAAGCTTTCTTT
v_gene: TRBV19
d_gene: .
j_gene: TRBJ1-1
abundance: .

CDR3aa: CASARTPSNYEQYF
CDR3nt: TGCGCCAGCGCACGGACTCCGAGTAACTACGAGCAGTACTTC
v_gene: TRBV5-1
d_gene: .
j_gene: TRBJ2-7
abundance: .

CDR3aa: CASSLGDRLPEKLFF
CDR3nt: TGTGCCAGCAGCTTAGGGGACAGGTTACCTGAAAAACTGTTTTTT
v_gene: TRBV13
d_gene: TRBD1
j_gene: TRBJ1-4
abundance: .

CDR3aa: CASSLGTGQITIYF
CDR3nt: TGCGCCAGCAGCCTTGGGACAGGGCAAATCACCATATATTTT
v_gene: TRBV4-1
d_gene: TRBD1
j_gene: TRBJ1-3
abundance: .

CDR3aa: CASSLAGGWETQYF
CDR3nt: TGCGCCAGCAGTTTAGCGGGGGGGTGGGAGACCCAGTACTTC
v_gene: TRBV10-2
d_gene: TRBD2
j_gene: TRBJ2-5
abundance: .

CDR3aa: CASSLAGGHTEAFF
CDR3nt: TGTGCCAGCAGCTTGGCAGGGGGGCACACTGAAGCTTTCTTT
v_gene: TRBV5-6
d_gene: TRBD1
j_gene: TRBJ1-1
abundance: .

CDR3aa: CASSMRDREAFF
CDR3nt: TGTGCCAGTAGTATGAGGGACAGGGAAGCTTTCTTT
v_gene: TRBV19
d_gene: TRBD1
j_gene: TRBJ1-1
abundance: .

CDR3aa: CASSFAGSGNEKLFF
CDR3nt: TGTGCCAGCAGTTTTGCGGGCAGTGGTAATGAAAAACTGTTTTTT
v_gene: TRBV2
d_gene: .
j_gene: TRBJ1-4
abundance: .

CDR3aa: CASSWGYSNQPQHF
CDR3nt: TGTGCCAGCAGTTGGGGATATAGCAATCAGCCCCAGCATTTT
v_gene: TRBV6-6
d_gene: .
j_gene: TRBJ1-5
abundance: once

CDR3aa: CARGGQNTDSPLHF
CDR3nt: TGTGCCAGGGGTGGACAGAACACCGATTCACCCCTCCACTTT
v_gene: TRBV2
d_gene: .
j_gene: TRBJ1-6
abundance: .